This T cell receptor (beta chain) was recorded in a study of T cell responses to AZD1222 COVID-19 vaccine. Study-level results: Unmutated variant regions are reportedly the target of nearly half of TCRs that are spike-specific.

Regarding this clone: What it binds is not known. This CDR3 is also generated by other DNA sequences in the sample.

Sequencing was performed with immunoSEQ multiplex PCR; in TCRdb, only in-frame clones are kept and a portion is missing. The data hold 150,000 to 200,000 clones, with about 90% observed a single time. This specimen was peripheral blood, taken on day 0 of AZD1222 vaccination. This TCR was sampled from an adult in good health.

The CDR3 bases are TGTGCCTGGAGTGTAGAGGGCAATCAGCCCCAGCATTTT. Translated, it gives CAWSVEGNQPQHF. V gene TRBV30 combines with J gene TRBJ1-5; D remains ambiguous. The V gene lost 0 bases and the J gene lost 2 bases, with 5 bases spanning the gap. Germline CDR1 GTSNPN, CDR2 SVGIG (reference sequence). The CDR3 has 13 amino acids.